A selection of T cell receptor beta chains follows, all from one sample in a study of somatic mutations in cytotoxic T cells in rheumatoid arthritis. The repertoire was sequenced with immunoSEQ multiplex PCR; TCRdb's copy has only in-frame clones and lacks some. The sample lists over 10,000 clones, roughly 70% occurring once. Sequencing was done on a sample of CD8+ T cells sorted from blood. Receptors were obtained from a man between 65 and 85 years old in good health. CDR3s include the opening cysteine and the closing phenylalanine or tryptophan. The order of the fields is J gene, V gene, CDR3 protein.

TRBJ2-3,TRBV19,CASLPWHGHAADTQYF
TRBJ2-1,TRBV7-3,CASSGGSGATSWDEQFF
TRBJ2-1,TRBV5-1,CASSLGIGGAREQFF
TRBJ2-7,TRBV28,CASSWDRTLQRYEQYF
TRBJ2-1,TRBV6-5,CASSYLDHNEQFF
TRBJ2-1,TRBV9,CASSVGRFGPSQGLNYNEQFF
TRBJ2-2,TRBV10-3,CAISQGQGASTGELFF
TRBJ2-3,TRBV6-5,CASSYLAMTTDTQYF
TRBJ1-5,TRBV29-1,CSAGDQVNQPQHF
TRBJ2-5,TRBV9,CASSVGGTGWETQYF
TRBJ2-1,TRBV7-8,CASSLLTGLGDEQFF
TRBJ2-5,TRBV4-1,CASSYGTGITETQYF
TRBJ1-2,TRBV9,CASSVAGSPYGYTF
TRBJ1-1,TRBV18,CASSPPTGQARDTEAFF
TRBJ2-1,TRBV7-7,CASSPGTSGPGNEQFF
TRBJ2-2,TRBV9,CASSVQGSGELFF
TRBJ2-2,TRBV6-5,CATQRRTGELFF
TRBJ2-5,TRBV7-7,CASSLDRGQETQYF
TRBJ1-1,TRBV7-9,CASSFDPGDTEAFF
TRBJ1-2,TRBV9,CASSAGSEDYGYTF
TRBJ1-1,TRBV9,CASSVAGNTEAFF
TRBJ2-5,TRBV7-9,CASSLEKTSGVVLEETQYF
TRBJ2-1,TRBV30,CAWSSDRGYNEQFF
TRBJ2-1,TRBV28,CASSFGVNEQFF
TRBJ2-7,TRBV27,CASSFGTGEYEQYF
TRBJ1-5,TRBV30,CAWSPGHSNQPQHF
TRBJ1-3,TRBV28,CASRARGGRGTGNTIYF
TRBJ1-5,TRBV5-6,CASSPGRLASQPQHF
TRBJ2-7,TRBV10-2,CASTSIPGQPSYEQYF
TRBJ2-7,TRBV30,CAWSFPGLGQGGNEQYF
TRBJ2-2,TRBV6-4,CASSVSGDGTGELFF
TRBJ2-5,TRBV2,CASSEWDSSQETQYF
TRBJ1-1,TRBV9,CASSGGGGGTEAFF
TRBJ2-5,TRBV6-4,CASSDGDQGTQYF
TRBJ2-7,TRBV28,CASSRSGSYEQYF
TRBJ2-3,TRBV7-2,CASTMWDRDDTQYF
TRBJ1-1,TRBV7-9,CASSSNTGIGDAEAFF
TRBJ1-2,TRBV5-4,CASSLAQGADGYTF
TRBJ2-1,TRBV4-3,CASSHGSGTSGDNEQFF
TRBJ1-4,TRBV15,CATSSGTHNEKLFF
TRBJ1-5,TRBV4-1,CASSQEARTGGNQPQHF
TRBJ2-1,TRBV11-2,CASSLEAGGYNEQFF
TRBJ2-7,TRBV9,CASSVTGTTLDEQYF
TRBJ2-1,TRBV6-4,CASSNYNEQFF
TRBJ1-1,TRBV27,CASSSGMNTEAFF